This T cell receptor beta chain was identified in a study of blood T cell repertoires in COVID-19. Participants, 18 to 89 years old, spanned approximately 25 US areas. Categorization into cohorts depended on clinical history that participants reported. The study counted Cohort 3 donors as recovered given two negative PCRs, clearance, or symptom resolution. Per the authors' pipeline: Estimates of nucleated cell counts were drawn from the amplification of reference gene primers. Clones were sequenced by immunoSEQ multiplex PCR, and TCRdb holds only the in-frame ones, with some missing. From that table come the V and J calls and clone size; the DNA was used to work out D and trimming. This sample has around 310,000 clones; just under 90% occur once, and the top ten carry roughly a tenth. The receptor comes from a woman aged 25 to 45 who had recovered from COVID-19. The material sequenced was PBMCs or T cells enriched from blood (not recorded which).

The CDR3 region has the DNA TGTGCCAGCAGTGTCAATAGCGGGGGGTACTACAATGAGCAGTTCTTC. Protein sequence: CASSVNSGGYYNEQFF. The V call is TRBV6-4, the J call TRBJ2-1; 10 bases fit TRBD2. The CDR3 runs to 16 residues. V shed 4 bases and J 3 bases; nucleotides not matched to a gene: 6. CDR1 MRHNA and CDR2 SNTAGT come from the germline V gene.